The present entry profiles one TCR beta chain with its context. What this receptor recognizes is not known. Base qualities are missing; no much larger clone stands one base away. The same CDR3 is also encoded by other DNA sequences in this sample. The record originates from a study of blood T cell repertoires in COVID-19 (dated by TCRdb to 2020 to 2022). In terms of the full investigation: The collaborator samples originated in the United States, Italy and Spain and spanned the acute and convalescent phases of COVID-19. The repertoires were released in a freely available public database meant as a resource for research on the immune response to SARS-CoV-2. Samples were obtained from the ongoing ImmuneRACE study (first 160 participants) and from 1,000 to 1,500 subjects provided by 6 global collaborators. A de-identified subject ID, COVID-19 status, age in years and sex were almost always included in the sample metadata. Subjects who had been exposed to COVID-19, were actively infected with it, or had recovered from it provided the deeply sampled blood TCRbeta repertoires that made up the dataset. The material from the prospective study consisted of cDNA or gDNA derived from T cells, B-cell-depleted T cells, or PBMCs. Where available, HLA class I and class II types were taken from metadata supplied by the sample provider and were not determined by assay-based typing.

The investigation overall reported the following: The quantity of clinical and demographic metadata differed by source and by participant and was supplied without curation.

Clipping removes 1 base from V and 5 bases from J, with 3 as the unmatched junction base count. CDR1 and CDR2 were assigned from the germline V gene (reference sequence) as LNHDA and SQIVND. The CDR3 holds 16 amino acids from the cysteine to the phenylalanine. Of all the DNA, just the CDR3 is kept, 48 bases in frame from base 1. TCRbeta CDR3 regions were amplified from genomic DNA using the immunoSEQ Assay, a bias-controlled multiplex PCR. As for how the authors treated the data: The number of nucleated cells in each sample was estimated from the amplification of reference gene primers within the assay. Sequence reads were collapsed and filtered to measure the absolute abundance of every unique TCRbeta CDR3 rearrangement. For each sample, productive Simpson clonality was calculated as the square root of Simpson's diversity index across productive rearrangements. Here the immuneACCESS table is served through TCRdb, limited to in-frame sequences with V and J called. Missing clones are a known gap in these copies; in checked studies unresolved V genes cover under half, and the rest lacks a known reason. V and J calls plus clone size are reproduced from that table; the DNA served to infer D and trimming. This sample comprises about 63,000 clones, over 70% of them detected only once. The top ten hold roughly 5.6% of the sample.

The collaborating institutions used their own protocols to collect whole blood in K2EDTA tubes. For TCRbeta analysis, collaborator samples were shipped as frozen whole blood, as isolated PBMCs, or as DNA extracted from either sample type. The sequenced material came from peripheral blood. The TCR sequence derives from a man aged 45-65 years with active COVID-19. The chain is assembled from TRBV19 and TRBJ1-4, and 11 junctional nucleotides match TRBD1. The CDR3 loop reads CASSIVRTGGNEKLFF. The DNA sequence is TGTGCCAGTAGTATAGTCCGGACAGGGGGCAATGAAAAACTGTTTTTT.